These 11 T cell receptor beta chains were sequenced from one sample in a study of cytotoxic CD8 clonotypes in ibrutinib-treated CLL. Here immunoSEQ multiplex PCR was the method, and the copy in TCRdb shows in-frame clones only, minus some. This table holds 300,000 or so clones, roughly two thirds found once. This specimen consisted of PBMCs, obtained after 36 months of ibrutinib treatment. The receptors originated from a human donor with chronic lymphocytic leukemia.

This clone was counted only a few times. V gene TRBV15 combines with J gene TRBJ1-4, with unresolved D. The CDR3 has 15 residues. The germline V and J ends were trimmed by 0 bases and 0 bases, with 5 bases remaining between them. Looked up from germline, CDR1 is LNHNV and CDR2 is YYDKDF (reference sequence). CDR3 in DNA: TGTGCCACCAGCAGAGATGGATCAACTAATGAAAAACTGTTTTTT. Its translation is CATSRDGSTNEKLFF. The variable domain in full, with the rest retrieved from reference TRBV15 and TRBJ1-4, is DAMVIQNPRYQVTQFGKPVTLSCSQTLNHNVMYWYQQKSSQAPKLLFHYYDKDFNNEADTPDNFQSRRPNTSFCFLDIRSPGLGDTAMYLCATSRDGSTNEKLFFGSGTQLSVL.

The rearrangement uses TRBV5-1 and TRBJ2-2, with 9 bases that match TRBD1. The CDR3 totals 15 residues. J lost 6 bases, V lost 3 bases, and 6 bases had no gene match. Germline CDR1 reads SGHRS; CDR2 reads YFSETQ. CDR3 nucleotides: TGCGCCAGCAGCTCGACAGGGGGTTTGGCCGGGGAGCTGTTTTTT. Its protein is CASSSTGGLAGELFF.

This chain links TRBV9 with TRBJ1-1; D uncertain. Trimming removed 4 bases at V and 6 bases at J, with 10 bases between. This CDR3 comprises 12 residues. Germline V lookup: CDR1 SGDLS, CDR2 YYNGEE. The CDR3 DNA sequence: TGTGCCAGCAGCTCTTTAAACTCTGAAGCTTTCTTT. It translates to CASSSLNSEAFF. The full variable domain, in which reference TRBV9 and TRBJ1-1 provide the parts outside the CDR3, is DSGVTQTPKHLITATGQRVTLRCSPRSGDLSVYWYQQSLDQGLQFLIQYYNGEERAKGNILERFSAQQFPDLHSELNLSSLELGDSALYFCASSSLNSEAFFGQGTRLTVV.

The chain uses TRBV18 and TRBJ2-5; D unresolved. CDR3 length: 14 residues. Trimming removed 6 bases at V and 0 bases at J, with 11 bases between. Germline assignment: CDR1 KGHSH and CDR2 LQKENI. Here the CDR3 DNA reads TGTGCCAGCTCGATAAAAGCGTACCAAGAGACCCAGTACTTC. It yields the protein CASSIKAYQETQYF. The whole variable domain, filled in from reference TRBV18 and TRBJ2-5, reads NAGVMQNPRHLVRRRGQEARLRCSPMKGHSHVYWYRQLPEEGLKFMVYLQKENIIDESGMPKERFSAEFPKEGPSILRIQQVVRGDSAAYFCASSIKAYQETQYFGPGTRLLVL.

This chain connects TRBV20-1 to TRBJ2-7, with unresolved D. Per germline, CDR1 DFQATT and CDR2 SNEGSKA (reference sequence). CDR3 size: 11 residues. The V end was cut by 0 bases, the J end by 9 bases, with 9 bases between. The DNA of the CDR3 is TGCAGTGCTAGAGATCTAAGGTGGCAGTACTTC. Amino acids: CSARDLRWQYF.

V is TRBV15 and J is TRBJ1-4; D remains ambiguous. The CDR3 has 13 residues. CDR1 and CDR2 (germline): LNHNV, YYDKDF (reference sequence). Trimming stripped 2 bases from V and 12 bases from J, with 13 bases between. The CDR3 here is CATSRQTRIELFF. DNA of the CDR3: TGTGCCACCAGCAGACAGACCCGAATTGAACTGTTTTTT.

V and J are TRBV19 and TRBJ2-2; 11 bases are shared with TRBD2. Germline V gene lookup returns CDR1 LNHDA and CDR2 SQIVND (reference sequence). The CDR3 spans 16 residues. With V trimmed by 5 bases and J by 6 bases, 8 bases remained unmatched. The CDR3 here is CASSSGRLAGSGELFF. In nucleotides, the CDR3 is TGTGCCAGTAGTTCAGGGAGACTAGCGGGGTCCGGGGAGCTGTTTTTT.

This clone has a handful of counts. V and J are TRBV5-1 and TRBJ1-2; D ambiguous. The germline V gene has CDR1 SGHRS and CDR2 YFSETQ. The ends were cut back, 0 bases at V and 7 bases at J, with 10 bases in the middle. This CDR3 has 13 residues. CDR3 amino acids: CASSLAFGSGYTF. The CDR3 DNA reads TGCGCCAGCAGCTTGGCCTTTGGAAGTGGCTACACCTTC.

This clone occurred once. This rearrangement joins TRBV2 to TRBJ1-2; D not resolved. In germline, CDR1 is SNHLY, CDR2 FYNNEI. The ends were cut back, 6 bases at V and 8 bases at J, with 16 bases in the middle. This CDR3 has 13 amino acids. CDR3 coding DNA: TGTGCCAGCAGACTCTCCTGGGGAGGAGGCTACACCTTC. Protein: CASRLSWGGGYTF.

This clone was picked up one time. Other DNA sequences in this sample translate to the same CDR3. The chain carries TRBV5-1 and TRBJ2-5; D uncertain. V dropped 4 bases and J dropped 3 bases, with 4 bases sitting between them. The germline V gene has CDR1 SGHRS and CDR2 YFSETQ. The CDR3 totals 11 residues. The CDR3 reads CASSLKETQYF. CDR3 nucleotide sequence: TGCGCCAGCAGCCTAAAAGAGACCCAGTACTTC.

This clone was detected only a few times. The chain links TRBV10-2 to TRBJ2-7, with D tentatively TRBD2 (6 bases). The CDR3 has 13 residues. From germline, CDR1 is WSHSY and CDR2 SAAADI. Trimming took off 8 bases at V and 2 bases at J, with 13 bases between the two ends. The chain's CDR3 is CASVEGHTYEQYF. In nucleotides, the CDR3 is TGCGCCAGCGTGGAGGGTCATACCTACGAGCAGTACTTC.